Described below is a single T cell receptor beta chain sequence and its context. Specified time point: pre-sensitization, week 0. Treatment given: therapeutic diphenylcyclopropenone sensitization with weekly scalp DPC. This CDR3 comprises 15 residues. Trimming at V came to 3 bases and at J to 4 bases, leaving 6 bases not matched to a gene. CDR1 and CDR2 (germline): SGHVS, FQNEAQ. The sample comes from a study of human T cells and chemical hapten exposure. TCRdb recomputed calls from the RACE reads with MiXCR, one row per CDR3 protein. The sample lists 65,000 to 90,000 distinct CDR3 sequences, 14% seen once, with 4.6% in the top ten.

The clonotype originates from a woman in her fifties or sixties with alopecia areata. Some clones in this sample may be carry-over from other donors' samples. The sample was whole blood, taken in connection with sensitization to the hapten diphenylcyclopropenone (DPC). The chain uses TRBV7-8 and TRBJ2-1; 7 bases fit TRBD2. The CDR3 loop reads CASSFRDYQYNEQFF. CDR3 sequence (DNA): TGTGCCAGCAGCTTCAGGGACTATCAGTACAATGAGCAGTTCTTC.